This T cell receptor beta chain was captured in a study of blood T cell repertoires in COVID-19. Germline loops: CDR1 LNHDA, CDR2 SQIVND (reference sequence). V lost 3 bases to trimming and J lost 4 bases; unmatched junction nucleotides: 5. The CDR3 length is 15 residues. Sequencing used immunoSEQ multiplex PCR; TCRdb keeps in-frame clones, though not all of them. The repertoire includes around 170,000 clones, roughly 90% of them detected once, and roughly 3.1% sits in the top ten. Sequencing was performed on peripheral blood. The receptor comes from a man in his sixties with acute or convalescent COVID-19. This rearrangement joins TRBV19 to TRBJ1-5, with TRBD1 identical over 8 bases. The CDR3 spells CASSIGQGTNQPQHF. The CDR3 DNA reads as TGTGCCAGTAGTATTGGACAGGGAACGAATCAGCCCCAGCATTTT. Full variable domain (remainder filled in from reference TRBV19 and TRBJ1-5): DGGITQSPKYLFRKEGQNVTLSCEQNLNHDAMYWYRQDPGQGLRLIYYSQIVNDFQKGDIAEGYSVSREKKESFPLTVTSAQKNPTAFYLCASSIGQGTNQPQHFGDGTRLSIL.